The 4 T cell receptor beta chains below all came from one sample that was sequenced in a study of T cells after yellow fever vaccination. TCRdb called the 5' RACE reads again in MiXCR, with one record for every CDR3 protein. The sample has about 330,000 distinct CDR3 sequences; 4.1% are singletons. The sample in question was PBMCs, obtained 5 days after the yellow fever booster vaccination. These receptors were taken from a man aged 18 to 30 who received the YFV17D yellow fever vaccine.

This clonotype occurred a few times. The J gene is TRBJ2-7, the V gene TRBV12-3 or TRBV12-4; maybe TRBD2 (6 bases). This CDR3 contains 15 residues. The ends were cut back, 5 bases at V and 0 bases at J, with 14 bases in the middle. Written as DNA, the CDR3 is TGTGCCAGCAGTGGGGACTTCTCCAGCTCCTACGAGCAGTACTTC. Protein product: CASSGDFSSSYEQYF.

This clonotype was counted a few times. The chain employs TRBV29-1 and TRBJ2-5; tentatively, D is TRBD2 (6 bases). Looked up from germline, CDR1 is SQVTM and CDR2 is ANQGSEA. Trimming left V 6 bases short and J 5 bases short, with 10 bases between. The CDR3 is 11 amino acids. CDR3 region: CSVSGGETQYF. The DNA for the CDR3 is TGCAGCGTGTCCGGAGGGGAGACCCAGTACTTC.

The V call is TRBV20-1, the J call TRBJ2-1; D may correspond to TRBD1 or TRBD2 (5 bases each). The CDR3 loop spans 14 amino acids. Germline V gene lookup returns CDR1 DFQATT and CDR2 SNEGSKA (reference sequence). The germline V and J ends were trimmed by 1 base and 5 bases, with 12 bases remaining between them. CDR3 DNA: TGCAGTGCTAGAGTGGGACCCCCAGACAATGAGCAGTTCTTC. This translates into CSARVGPPDNEQFF.

In this sample, this clonotype turned up many times. The gene calls are TRBV20-1 and TRBJ2-7; 12 positions agree with TRBD1. V was pared by 4 bases and J by 7 bases, with 5 bases of the junction left unmatched. CDR3 size: 13 residues. The V gene's germline CDR1 is DFQATT and CDR2 SNEGSKA (reference sequence). As DNA, the CDR3 is TGCAGTGCTACCGGGACAGGGGGCCGGGAGCAGTACGTC. It specifies CSATGTGGREQYV.